This T cell receptor (beta chain) was recovered during a study of blood T cell repertoires in COVID-19. Profiling relied on immunoSEQ multiplex PCR, and the TCRdb table lists in-frame clones only, not all of them. The sample shows some 260,000 clones, roughly 80% of them seen only once. This clone was counted between two and nine times. Germline CDR1 reads SGHRS; CDR2 reads YFSETQ. The CDR3 runs to 13 residues. V gave up 5 bases and J gave up 6 bases, with 14 bases separating them. The clonotype originates from a woman aged 80 or over with active or convalescent COVID-19. The sample taken for sequencing was peripheral blood. The V call is TRBV5-1, the J call TRBJ1-2; tentatively, D is TRBD1 (5 bases). CDR3 in amino acids: CASRQADGDGYTF. In nucleotides, the CDR3 is TGCGCCAGCAGACAGGCCGACGGCGATGGCTACACCTTC.